The 26 T cell receptor beta chains below all came from one sample that was sequenced in a study of T cell changes during pregnancy in multiple sclerosis. Using immunoSEQ multiplex PCR, the repertoire was profiled, and TCRdb retains in-frame clones only, with some absent. The top ten hold 1.5% to 2% of the sample, which has 35,000 to 45,000 clones, approximately 91% seen once. The sample was CD4+ T cells from peripheral blood mononuclear cells, taken after pregnancy. All receptors derive from a female donor in good health, enrolled as a control in a pregnancy study.

V and J are TRBV5-1 and TRBJ2-1; TRBD1 matches 7 bases. CDR1 and CDR2 (germline): SGHRS, YFSETQ. V was pared by 2 bases and J by 5 bases, with 16 bases of the junction left unmatched. The CDR3 consists of 18 residues. The CDR3 DNA reads as TGCGCCAGCAGCTTCTCTCCCCAATGGGACAGACTCAACAATGAGCAGTTCTTC. Translating it yields CASSFSPQWDRLNNEQFF.

The genes are TRBV5-4 and TRBJ1-3, with D perhaps TRBD1 (6 bases). The CDR3 length is 17 residues. V was shortened by 3 bases and J by 3 bases, with 19 bases between the two germline ends. CDR1 is SGHNT, CDR2 YYREEE, per germline (reference sequence). Written as DNA, the CDR3 is TGTGCCAGCAGCTCGCTAGGGGGGGCGTTGCGTGGAAACACCATATATTTT. It specifies CASSSLGGALRGNTIYF.

J is TRBJ2-1 and V is TRBV6-5, with D possibly matching TRBD2 (6 bases). Trimming pared 8 bases from V and 1 base from J, leaving 15 bases between. The CDR3 is 15 amino acids. Germline CDR1 is MNHEY and CDR2 is SVGAGI. The DNA of the CDR3 is TGTGCCAGCCGGGCGGGGAGCGCGTCCTACAATGAGCAGTTCTTC. It yields the protein CASRAGSASYNEQFF.

V gene TRBV29-1 combines with J gene TRBJ2-5, with D possibly matching TRBD1 (7 bases). The CDR3 is made up of 14 amino acids. The V gene lost 5 bases and the J gene lost 1 base, with 14 bases spanning the gap. Looked up from germline, CDR1 is SQVTM and CDR2 is ANQGSEA. The CDR3 sequence is CSVNQGGGQETQYF. The CDR3 bases are TGCAGCGTTAATCAGGGGGGCGGCCAAGAGACCCAGTACTTC.

The gene calls are TRBV27 and TRBJ1-2; D may be TRBD1 (6 bases). The CDR3 spans 13 residues. V was trimmed by 8 bases and J by 5 bases, leaving 15 bases between them. The germline gives CDR1 MNHEY, CDR2 SMNVEV (reference sequence). The CDR3 DNA sequence: TGTGCCAGCCGTGATGGACAGTCATATGGCTACACCTTC. It is translated as CASRDGQSYGYTF.

The V and J genes are TRBV5-1 and TRBJ2-3, with 10 bases matching TRBD2. CDR3 length: 16 amino acids. Germline CDR1 SGHRS, CDR2 YFSETQ. V lost 3 bases and J lost 5; bases outside the gene matches: 9. CDR3 sequence: CASSSLAGGVGDTQYF. The CDR3 DNA reads TGCGCCAGCAGCTCTTTAGCGGGAGGAGTCGGAGATACGCAGTATTTT.

The chain employs TRBV29-1 and TRBJ1-2; D unclear. There are 16 residues in the CDR3. V was pared by 0 bases and J by 5 bases, with 19 bases between. Germline V gene data show CDR1 as SQVTM and CDR2 as ANQGSEA. The CDR3 reads CSVEDRSHTPPYGYTF. The CDR3 coding sequence is TGCAGCGTTGAAGATCGCTCACACACCCCTCCTTATGGCTACACCTTC.

This chain joins TRBV7-2 and TRBJ2-3; 11 positions match TRBD2. CDR1 is SGHTA, CDR2 FQGNSA, per germline. The CDR3 runs 16 residues. V lost 3 bases, J lost 7 bases, and 9 bases stayed unmatched. CDR3 DNA: TGTGCCAGCAGCTTTTCTAGCGGGGGGCCCGGCTATACGCAGTATTTT. Amino acid sequence: CASSFSSGGPGYTQYF.

This clone showed up just once. This rearrangement joins TRBV4-1 to TRBJ1-4, with TRBD1 identical over 7 bases. The germline gives CDR1 MGHRA, CDR2 YSYEKL. V was clipped by 2 bases and J by 5 bases; unmatched bases: 8. This CDR3 spans 16 amino acids. The CDR3 DNA sequence: TGCGCCAGCAGCCAACCAAGGGACAGTAGCAATGAAAAACTGTTTTTT. Encoded protein: CASSQPRDSSNEKLFF.

The chain carries TRBV2 and TRBJ1-2; TRBD1 agrees at 10 bases. The ends lost 10 bases at V and 8 bases at J; junction bases unmatched: 19. Germline loops: CDR1 SNHLY, CDR2 FYNNEI. The CDR3 consists of 16 residues. Written as DNA, the CDR3 is TGTGCCATGTACGCCCCCCCGGGACAGGGGCCCGGAGGCTACACCTTC. Amino acid sequence: CAMYAPPGQGPGGYTF.

This clone was found once. The chain employs TRBV4-1 and TRBJ2-1, with D possibly matching TRBD1 (6 bases). Per the germline V gene, CDR1 is MGHRA and CDR2 is YSYEKL. The CDR3 consists of 14 residues. Trimming removed 2 bases at V and 8 bases at J, with 13 bases between. The CDR3, as DNA: TGCGCCAGCAGCCAACAACAGGGTCTGGATGAGCAGTTCTTC. It encodes CASSQQQGLDEQFF.

The chain links TRBV19 to TRBJ1-1, with D hard to call. With 3 bases removed from V and 4 bases from J, the gap between germline ends came to 12 bases. The CDR3 has 14 residues. The germline CDR1 and CDR2 sequences are LNHDA and SQIVND (reference sequence). CDR3 region: CASSIVKKSTEAFF. The CDR3 DNA follows: TGTGCCAGTAGTATCGTCAAGAAGAGCACTGAAGCTTTCTTT.

This clone was detected only once. The chain uses TRBV27 and TRBJ1-4; D may be TRBD1 (5 bases). Trimming took 5 bases from V and 7 from J, leaving 17 bases between them. Germline CDR1 MNHEY, CDR2 SMNVEV (reference sequence). The CDR3 contains 15 residues. This CDR3 is CASSPSGGRGEKLFF. In DNA, the CDR3 is TGTGCCAGCAGTCCCTCCGGGGGTAGGGGTGAAAAACTGTTTTTT. Full variable domain (rest looked up from reference TRBV27 and TRBJ1-4): EAQVTQNPRYLITVTGKKLTVTCSQNMNHEYMSWYRQDPGLGLRQIYYSMNVEVTDKGDVPEGYKVSRKEKRNFPLILESPSPNQTSLYFCASSPSGGRGEKLFFGSGTQLSVL.

This chain joins TRBV28 and TRBJ1-3, with 8 bases lining up with TRBD1. V was pared by 5 bases and J by 8 bases, with 14 bases of the junction left unmatched. The CDR3 consists of 16 residues. Germline CDR1 reads MDHEN; CDR2 reads SYDVKM. The chain's CDR3 is CASSPPHPGQADTIYF. In DNA, the CDR3 is TGTGCCAGCAGTCCCCCCCACCCGGGACAGGCAGACACCATATATTTT.

The chain uses TRBV4-1 and TRBJ1-4; 8 nucleotides match TRBD1. CDR3 length equals 17 residues. Unmatched junction bases numbered 10, after V lost 4 bases and J lost 3 bases. CDR1 and CDR2 (germline): MGHRA, YSYEKL. The DNA for the CDR3 is TGCGCCAGCAGCCGTACTAACCAGGGGGCTTCTAATGAAAAACTGTTTTTT. It yields the protein CASSRTNQGASNEKLFF.

This clone appeared a single time. The rearrangement links TRBV9 to TRBJ2-1, with TRBD2 matching over 9 bases. V shed 0 bases, J shed 5 bases, and the junction held 12 bases outside the gene matches. This CDR3 comprises 18 residues. Germline V gene lookup returns CDR1 SGDLS and CDR2 YYNGEE. The CDR3 sequence: CASSVGFVGGRADNEQFF. The CDR3 DNA sequence: TGTGCCAGCAGCGTAGGTTTTGTTGGCGGGAGGGCGGACAATGAGCAGTTCTTC.

The chain is built from TRBV27 and TRBJ1-1, with TRBD1 matching 10 bases. The CDR3 has 14 residues. V shed 4 bases and J 4 bases; nucleotides not matched to a gene: 3. CDR1 and CDR2 from the germline V gene are MNHEY and SMNVEV (reference sequence). The CDR3 coding sequence is TGTGCCAGCAGTTGGGACAGGGGAGGCACTGAAGCTTTCTTT. It specifies CASSWDRGGTEAFF.

V usage is TRBV6-5 and J usage is TRBJ2-7; 7 nucleotides match TRBD2. CDR1 is MNHEY and CDR2 is SVGAGI in the germline V gene. This CDR3 is 16 amino acids long. V lost 2 bases, J lost 5 bases, and 12 bases stayed unmatched. The CDR3 here is CASSYGEGGGRNEQYF. The CDR3 DNA follows: TGTGCCAGCAGTTACGGGGAGGGCGGGGGTAGGAACGAGCAGTACTTC.

The chain couples TRBV19 to TRBJ2-3, with 8 bases aligning to TRBD2. In germline, CDR1 is LNHDA, CDR2 SQIVND (reference sequence). V shed 5 bases, J shed 7 bases, and the junction held 17 bases outside the gene matches. CDR3 length: 17 residues. CDR3 DNA sequence: TGTGCCAGTAGTCCCGGATTGGGAGCGGGAGTGTTTAATACGCAGTATTTT. Its translation is CASSPGLGAGVFNTQYF.

The rearrangement links TRBV15 to TRBJ1-5, with D unresolved. Looked up from germline, CDR1 is LNHNV and CDR2 is YYDKDF (reference sequence). V shed 0 bases and J shed 5 bases, with 20 bases lying between them. The CDR3 is 18 residues long. CDR3 amino acids: CATSRELSNSYLDQPQHF. As DNA, the CDR3 is TGTGCCACCAGCAGAGAGCTGTCGAACTCATATCTTGATCAGCCCCAGCATTTT. Supplemented by reference TRBV15 and TRBJ1-5, the full variable domain reads DAMVIQNPRYQVTQFGKPVTLSCSQTLNHNVMYWYQQKSSQAPKLLFHYYDKDFNNEADTPDNFQSRRPNTSFCFLDIRSPGLGDTAMYLCATSRELSNSYLDQPQHFGDGTRLSIL.

The CDR3 nucleotides are TGTGCCAGTAGTCGCGGACTAGCGGACGAGCAGTACTTC. Translating gives CASSRGLADEQYF. The chain combines TRBV19 with TRBJ2-7, with 10 nucleotides matching TRBD2. There are 13 residues in the CDR3. V dropped 5 bases and J dropped 5; count of bases not matched to a gene: 3. Germline V gene lookup returns CDR1 LNHDA and CDR2 SQIVND (reference sequence).

The chain is built from TRBV15 and TRBJ2-2; a possible D gene is TRBD1 (5 bases). Germline CDR1 LNHNV, CDR2 YYDKDF (reference sequence). The CDR3 is made up of 14 amino acids. Trimming took 4 bases from V and 10 from J, leaving 16 bases between them. CDR3 amino acids: CATSKRQPKSELFF. The CDR3 bases are TGTGCCACCAGCAAGCGACAGCCGAAATCGGAGCTGTTTTTT.

This clone appeared a few times. The chain recombines TRBV6-5 with TRBJ1-1, with TRBD1 as a possible D gene (6 bases). Trimming cost V 1 base and J 4 bases, with 10 bases left between them. CDR3 length: 14 residues. The germline V gene has CDR1 MNHEY and CDR2 SVGAGI. The CDR3 reads CASSYFTGTTEAFF. Written as DNA, the CDR3 is TGTGCCAGCAGTTACTTCACAGGGACCACTGAAGCTTTCTTT.

A few counts support this clone. V is TRBV6-5 and J is TRBJ1-5; possibly TRBD1 for D (5 bases). Germline CDR1 and CDR2: MNHEY and SVGAGI. V was clipped by 5 bases and J by 4 bases, with 9 bases between them. This CDR3 contains 13 residues. CDR3 sequence: CASSRQQNQPQHF. CDR3 bases: TGTGCCAGCAGTAGACAGCAGAATCAGCCCCAGCATTTT.

V and J are TRBV9 and TRBJ1-3; D is unresolved. This CDR3 has 14 amino acids. Per the germline V gene, CDR1 is SGDLS and CDR2 is YYNGEE. The V and J ends lost 0 bases and 5 bases respectively, with 9 bases between them. CDR3 coding DNA: TGTGCCAGCAGCGTAGATTCTGGCCGAAACACCATATATTTT. It specifies CASSVDSGRNTIYF.

The rearrangement links TRBV2 to TRBJ2-2, with D maybe TRBD2 (6 bases). The CDR3 has 14 amino acids. Trimming cost V 7 bases and J 6 bases, with 15 bases left between them. CDR1 and CDR2 from the germline V gene are SNHLY and FYNNEI. The CDR3 reads CASKRLASAGELFF. CDR3 sequence (DNA): TGTGCCAGCAAACGGCTAGCTAGCGCCGGGGAGCTGTTTTTT.